This TCR beta chain was identified in a study of T-cell memory formation after mild COVID-19. The study, taken as a whole, reports: There were some responding clones in pre-infection memory, which suggested that cross-reactive memory had joined.

TCR alpha and TCR beta cDNA libraries carrying sample barcodes and UMIs came from 5'RACE with constant-segment primers. One entry per CDR3 protein results from TCRdb running MiXCR on the 5' RACE reads. The repertoire has about 160,000 distinct CDR3 sequences, 31% of them found once; the top ten carry about 12%. The germline V gene has CDR1 SGHRS and CDR2 YFSETQ. The CDR3 is made up of 16 amino acids. V was clipped by 0 bases and J by 3 bases, with 16 bases between them. Notes on this clonotype: Its matching antigen is unknown.

The clonotype was recovered from an adult woman who had mild COVID-19 (a few samples of this study predate the infection). Cell type and time point are not known. V usage is TRBV5-1 and J usage is TRBJ2-7, with D possibly matching TRBD2 (7 bases). Material: PBMCs or a T cell subset sorted from them (not recorded which). CDR3: CASSLAVVGGLYEQYF. The CDR3 DNA sequence: TGCGCCAGCAGCTTGGCGGTTGTGGGGGGGCTCTACGAGCAGTACTTC.